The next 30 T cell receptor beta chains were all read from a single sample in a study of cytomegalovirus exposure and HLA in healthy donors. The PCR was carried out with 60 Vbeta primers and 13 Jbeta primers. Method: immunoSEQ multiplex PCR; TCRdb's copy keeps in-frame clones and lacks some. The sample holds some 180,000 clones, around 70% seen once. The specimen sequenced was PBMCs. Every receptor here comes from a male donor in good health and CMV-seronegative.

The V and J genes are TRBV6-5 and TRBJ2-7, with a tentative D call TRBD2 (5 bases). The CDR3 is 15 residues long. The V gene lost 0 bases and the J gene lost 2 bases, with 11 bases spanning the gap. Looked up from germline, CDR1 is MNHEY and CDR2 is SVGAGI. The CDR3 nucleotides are TGTGCCAGCAGTTACTCGGCGGGTTTAACCTACGAGCAGTACTTC. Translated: CASSYSAGLTYEQYF.

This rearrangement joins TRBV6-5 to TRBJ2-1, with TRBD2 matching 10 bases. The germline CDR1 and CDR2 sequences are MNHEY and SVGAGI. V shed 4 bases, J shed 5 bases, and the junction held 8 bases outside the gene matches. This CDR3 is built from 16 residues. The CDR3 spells CASSFFSGRPHNEQFF. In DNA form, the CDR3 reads TGTGCCAGCAGTTTCTTTAGCGGGAGGCCACACAATGAGCAGTTCTTC.

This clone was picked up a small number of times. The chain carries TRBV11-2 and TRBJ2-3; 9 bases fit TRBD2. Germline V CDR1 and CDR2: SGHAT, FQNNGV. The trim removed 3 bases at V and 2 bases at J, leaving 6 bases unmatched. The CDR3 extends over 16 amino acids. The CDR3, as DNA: TGTGCCAGCAGCTTCCGCGGGAGGGAGTTCACAGATACGCAGTATTTT. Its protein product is CASSFRGREFTDTQYF.

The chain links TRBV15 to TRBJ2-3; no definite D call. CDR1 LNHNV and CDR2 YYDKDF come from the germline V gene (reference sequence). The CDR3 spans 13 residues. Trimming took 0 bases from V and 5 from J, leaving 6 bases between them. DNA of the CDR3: TGTGCCACCAGCAGAGATAGATTAGATACGCAGTATTTT. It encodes CATSRDRLDTQYF.

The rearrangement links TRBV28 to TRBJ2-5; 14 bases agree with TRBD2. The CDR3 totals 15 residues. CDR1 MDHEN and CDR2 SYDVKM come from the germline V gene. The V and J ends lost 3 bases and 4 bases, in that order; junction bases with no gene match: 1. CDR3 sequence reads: CASSLGTSGRETQYF. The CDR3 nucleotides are TGTGCCAGCAGTTTGGGGACTAGCGGGAGAGAGACCCAGTACTTC. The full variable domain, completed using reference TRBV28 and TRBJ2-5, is DVKVTQSSRYLVKRTGEKVFLECVQDMDHENMFWYRQDPGLGLRLIYFSYDVKMKEKGDIPEGYSVSREKKERFSLILESASTNQTSMYLCASSLGTSGRETQYFGPGTRLLVL.

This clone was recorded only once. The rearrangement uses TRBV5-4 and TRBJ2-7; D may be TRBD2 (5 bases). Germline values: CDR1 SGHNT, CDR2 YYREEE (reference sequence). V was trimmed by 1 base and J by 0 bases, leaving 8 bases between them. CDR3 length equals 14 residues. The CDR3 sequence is CASSLQGSSYEQYF. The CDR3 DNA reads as TGTGCCAGCAGCTTGCAAGGGAGCTCCTACGAGCAGTACTTC.

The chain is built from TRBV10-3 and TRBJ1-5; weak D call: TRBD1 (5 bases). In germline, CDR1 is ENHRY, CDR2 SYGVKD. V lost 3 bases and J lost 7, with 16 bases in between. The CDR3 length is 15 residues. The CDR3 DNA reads TGTGCCATCAGTGATCATCCCAGGGTCACCCAGCCCCAGCATTTT. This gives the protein CAISDHPRVTQPQHF.

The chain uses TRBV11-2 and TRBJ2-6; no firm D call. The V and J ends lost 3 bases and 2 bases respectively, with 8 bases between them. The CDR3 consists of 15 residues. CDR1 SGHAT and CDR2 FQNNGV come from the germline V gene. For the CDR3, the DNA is TGTGCCAGCAGCTTTGCTAGGACTGGGGCCAACGTCCTGACTTTC. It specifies CASSFARTGANVLTF.

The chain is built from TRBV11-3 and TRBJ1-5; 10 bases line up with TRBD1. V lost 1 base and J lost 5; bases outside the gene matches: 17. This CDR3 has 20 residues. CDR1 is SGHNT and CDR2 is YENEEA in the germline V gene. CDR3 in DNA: TGTGCCAGCAGCTTAGGGGCTAGGGACAGGGGACTCGCGAGCGATCAGCCCCAGCATTTT. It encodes CASSLGARDRGLASDQPQHF.

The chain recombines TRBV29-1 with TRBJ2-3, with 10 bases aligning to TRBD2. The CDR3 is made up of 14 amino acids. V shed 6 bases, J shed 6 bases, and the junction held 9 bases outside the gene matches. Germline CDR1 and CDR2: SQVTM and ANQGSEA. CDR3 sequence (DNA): TGCAGCGTCCTCAGCGGGAGGGCCGGCGATACGCAGTATTTT. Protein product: CSVLSGRAGDTQYF.

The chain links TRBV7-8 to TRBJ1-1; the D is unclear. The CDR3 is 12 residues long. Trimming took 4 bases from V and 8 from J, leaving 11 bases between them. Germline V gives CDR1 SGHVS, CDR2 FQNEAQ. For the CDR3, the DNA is TGTGCCAGCAGCTCCTCCCTCACAGAAGCTTTCTTT. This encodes CASSSSLTEAFF. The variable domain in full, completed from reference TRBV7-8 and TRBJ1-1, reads GAGVSQSPRYKVAKRGQDVALRCDPISGHVSLFWYQQALGQGPEFLTYFQNEAQLDKSGLPSDRFFAERPEGSVSTLKIQRTQQEDSAVYLCASSSSLTEAFFGQGTRLTVV.

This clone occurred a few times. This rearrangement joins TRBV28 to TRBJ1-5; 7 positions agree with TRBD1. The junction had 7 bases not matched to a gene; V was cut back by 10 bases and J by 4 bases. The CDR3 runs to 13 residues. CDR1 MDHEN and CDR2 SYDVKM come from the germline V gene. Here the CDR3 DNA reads TGTGCCACCAGAGACAGGGTAAATCAGCCCCAGCATTTT. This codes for CATRDRVNQPQHF. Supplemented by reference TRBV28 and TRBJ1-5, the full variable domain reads DVKVTQSSRYLVKRTGEKVFLECVQDMDHENMFWYRQDPGLGLRLIYFSYDVKMKEKGDIPEGYSVSREKKERFSLILESASTNQTSMYLCATRDRVNQPQHFGDGTRLSIL.

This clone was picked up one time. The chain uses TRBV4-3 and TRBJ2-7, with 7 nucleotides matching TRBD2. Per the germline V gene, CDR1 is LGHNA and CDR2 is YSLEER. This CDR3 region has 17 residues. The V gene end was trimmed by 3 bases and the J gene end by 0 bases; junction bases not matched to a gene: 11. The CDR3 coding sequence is TGCGCCAGCAGCCATCAATGGTCTAGCGGCCCCTCCTACGAGCAGTACTTC. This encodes CASSHQWSSGPSYEQYF.

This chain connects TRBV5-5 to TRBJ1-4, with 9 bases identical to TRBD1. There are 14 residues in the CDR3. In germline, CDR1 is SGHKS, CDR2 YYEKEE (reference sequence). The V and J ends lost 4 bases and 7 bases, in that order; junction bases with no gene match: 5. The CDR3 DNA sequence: TGTGCCAGCAGCACACAGGGGGCGGTTGAAAAACTGTTTTTT. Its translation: CASSTQGAVEKLFF.

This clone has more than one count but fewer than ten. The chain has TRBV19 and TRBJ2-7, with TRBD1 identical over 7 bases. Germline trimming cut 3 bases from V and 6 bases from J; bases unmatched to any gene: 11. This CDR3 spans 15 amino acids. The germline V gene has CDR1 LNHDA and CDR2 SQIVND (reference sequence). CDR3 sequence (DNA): TGTGCCAGTAGTATTCAGACAGGGCGGGCGTCCGAGCAGTACTTC. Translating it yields CASSIQTGRASEQYF.

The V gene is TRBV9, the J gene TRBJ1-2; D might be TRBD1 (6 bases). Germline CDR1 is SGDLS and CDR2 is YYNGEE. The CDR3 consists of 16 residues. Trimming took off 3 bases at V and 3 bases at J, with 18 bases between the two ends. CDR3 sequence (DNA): TGTGCCAGCAGCGGATTAGCAGGACAGACCTACTATGGCTACACCTTC. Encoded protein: CASSGLAGQTYYGYTF.

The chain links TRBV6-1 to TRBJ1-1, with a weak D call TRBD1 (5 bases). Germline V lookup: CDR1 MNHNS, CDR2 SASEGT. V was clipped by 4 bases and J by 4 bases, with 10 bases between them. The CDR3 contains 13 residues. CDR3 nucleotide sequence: TGTGCCAGCAGTGTCAGGGAGGGCACTGAAGCTTTCTTT. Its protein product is CASSVREGTEAFF.

Here the CDR3 reads CSVALQRNTDTQYF. Here the CDR3 DNA reads TGCAGCGTCGCCCTTCAGCGGAACACAGATACGCAGTATTTT. V gene TRBV29-1 combines with J gene TRBJ2-3, with D possibly TRBD2 on 5 matching bases. Per the germline V gene, CDR1 is SQVTM and CDR2 is ANQGSEA. Trimming shortened V by 6 bases and J by 2 bases, and 15 bases separated the two germline ends. The CDR3 covers 14 residues.

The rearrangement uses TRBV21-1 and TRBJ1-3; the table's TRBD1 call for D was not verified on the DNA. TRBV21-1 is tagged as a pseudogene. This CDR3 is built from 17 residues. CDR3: CASSNKKGTDSGNTIYF. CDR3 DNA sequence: TGTGCCAGCAGCAACAAAAAAGGGACAGACTCTGGAAACACCATATATTTT.

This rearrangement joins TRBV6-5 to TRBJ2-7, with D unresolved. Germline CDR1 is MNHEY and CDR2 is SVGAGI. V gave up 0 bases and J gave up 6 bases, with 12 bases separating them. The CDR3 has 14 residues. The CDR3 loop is CASSYSIGDSEQYF. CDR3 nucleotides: TGTGCCAGCAGTTACTCGATCGGCGACTCCGAGCAGTACTTC.

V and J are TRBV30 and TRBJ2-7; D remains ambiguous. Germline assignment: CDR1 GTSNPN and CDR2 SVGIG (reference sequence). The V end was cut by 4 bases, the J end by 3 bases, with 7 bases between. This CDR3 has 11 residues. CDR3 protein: CAWMGSYEQYF. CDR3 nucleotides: TGTGCCTGGATGGGCAGCTACGAGCAGTACTTC.

The CDR3 nucleotides read TGTGCCAGCTCACCTAACAGGGGAGCTCACAATCAGCCCCAGCATTTT. Amino acid sequence: CASSPNRGAHNQPQHF. V usage is TRBV18 and J usage is TRBJ1-5, with 7 bases that match TRBD1. This CDR3 has 16 amino acids. J lost 3 bases, V lost 3 bases, and 8 bases had no gene match. Germline-derived CDR1 and CDR2 are KGHSH and LQKENI.

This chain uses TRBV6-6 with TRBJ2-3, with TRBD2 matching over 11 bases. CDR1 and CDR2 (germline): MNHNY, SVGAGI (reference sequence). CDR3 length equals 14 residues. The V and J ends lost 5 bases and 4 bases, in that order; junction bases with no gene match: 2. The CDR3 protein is CASSGLAGPDTQYF. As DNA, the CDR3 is TGTGCCAGCAGTGGACTAGCGGGCCCAGATACGCAGTATTTT.

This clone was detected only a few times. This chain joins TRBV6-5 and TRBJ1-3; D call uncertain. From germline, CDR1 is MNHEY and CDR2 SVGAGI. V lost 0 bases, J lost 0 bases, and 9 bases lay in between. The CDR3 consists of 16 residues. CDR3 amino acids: CASSYSGRPSGNTIYF. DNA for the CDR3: TGTGCCAGCAGTTACTCGGGCAGGCCCTCTGGAAACACCATATATTTT.

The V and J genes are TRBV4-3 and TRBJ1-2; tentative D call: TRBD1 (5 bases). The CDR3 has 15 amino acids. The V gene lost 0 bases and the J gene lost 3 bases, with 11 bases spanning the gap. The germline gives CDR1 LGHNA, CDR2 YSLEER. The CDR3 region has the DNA TGCGCCAGCAGCCAAGATAGCGGGGCCGACTATGGCTACACCTTC. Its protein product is CASSQDSGADYGYTF.

The CDR3 region is CASSIIDSNQPQHF. CDR3 in DNA: TGTGCCAGTAGTATAATAGATAGCAATCAGCCCCAGCATTTT. The V and J genes are TRBV19 and TRBJ1-5; D gene ambiguous. The CDR3 consists of 14 residues. CDR1 is LNHDA, CDR2 SQIVND, per germline (reference sequence). The germline V and J ends were trimmed by 2 bases and 0 bases, with 5 bases remaining between them.

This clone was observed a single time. CDR3 residues: CASSQGLPDTQYF. Here the CDR3 DNA reads TGTGCCAGCAGTCAGGGACTCCCAGATACGCAGTATTTT. The rearrangement joins TRBV6-5 to TRBJ2-3, with D possibly TRBD2 on 6 matching bases. Trimming cost V 5 bases and J 4 bases, with 10 bases left between them. Germline values: CDR1 MNHEY, CDR2 SVGAGI. The CDR3 has 13 amino acids.

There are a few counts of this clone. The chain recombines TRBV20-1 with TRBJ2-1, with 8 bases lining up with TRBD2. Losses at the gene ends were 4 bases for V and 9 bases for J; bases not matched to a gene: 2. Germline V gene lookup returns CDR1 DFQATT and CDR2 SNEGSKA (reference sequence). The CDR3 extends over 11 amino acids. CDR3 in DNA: TGCAGTGCTACCGGGGGGGGTGAGCAGTTCTTC. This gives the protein CSATGGGEQFF.

The CDR3 nucleotides are TGTGCCAGCAGTTTAACCCCTAATAGCATCGATACGCAGTATTTT. Its translation: CASSLTPNSIDTQYF. This chain links TRBV27 with TRBJ2-3, with D uncertain. Germline values: CDR1 MNHEY, CDR2 SMNVEV (reference sequence). V dropped 2 bases and J dropped 6 bases, with 15 bases sitting between them. The CDR3 is 15 residues long.

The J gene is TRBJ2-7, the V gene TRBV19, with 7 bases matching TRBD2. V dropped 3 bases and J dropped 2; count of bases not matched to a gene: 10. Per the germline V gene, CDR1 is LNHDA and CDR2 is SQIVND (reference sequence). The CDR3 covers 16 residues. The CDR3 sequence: CASSISGGGLTYEQYF. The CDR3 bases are TGTGCCAGTAGTATCTCTGGGGGAGGGCTTACCTACGAGCAGTACTTC.